This T cell receptor (beta chain) derives from a study of blood T cell repertoires in COVID-19. Turning to the study itself: Acute-phase and convalescent COVID-19 samples originated in the United States, Italy and Spain. In each case, the material was cDNA or gDNA derived from T cells, B-cell-depleted T cells, or PBMCs.

After removal of 1 base from V and 5 bases from J, the junction contained 5 bases not matched to a gene. This CDR3 has 15 amino acids. From germline, CDR1 is SGHRS and CDR2 YFSETQ. This clone is a singleton in its sample. Patients of the Seattle cohort, enrolled during active infection, were followed longitudinally. In the original workflow: Amplification with reference gene primers provided the estimates of nucleated cell counts. Repertoires were generated with immunoSEQ multiplex PCR, while TCRdb's copy carries only in-frame clones and drops some. The DNA was the basis for D and trimming; V, J and clone size are from that table. There are about 230,000 clones in the sample; approximately 84% occur only once, and 11% lies in the top ten.

The sequenced material came from peripheral blood. The sequence was obtained from a man aged 50-59 years with COVID-19, enrolled during active disease. The rearrangement joins TRBV5-1 to TRBJ1-1; 10 bases match TRBD1. CDR3 in DNA: TGCGCCAGCAGCTTGAAAGGGACAGGGGATACTGAAGCTTTCTTT. It encodes CASSLKGTGDTEAFF.